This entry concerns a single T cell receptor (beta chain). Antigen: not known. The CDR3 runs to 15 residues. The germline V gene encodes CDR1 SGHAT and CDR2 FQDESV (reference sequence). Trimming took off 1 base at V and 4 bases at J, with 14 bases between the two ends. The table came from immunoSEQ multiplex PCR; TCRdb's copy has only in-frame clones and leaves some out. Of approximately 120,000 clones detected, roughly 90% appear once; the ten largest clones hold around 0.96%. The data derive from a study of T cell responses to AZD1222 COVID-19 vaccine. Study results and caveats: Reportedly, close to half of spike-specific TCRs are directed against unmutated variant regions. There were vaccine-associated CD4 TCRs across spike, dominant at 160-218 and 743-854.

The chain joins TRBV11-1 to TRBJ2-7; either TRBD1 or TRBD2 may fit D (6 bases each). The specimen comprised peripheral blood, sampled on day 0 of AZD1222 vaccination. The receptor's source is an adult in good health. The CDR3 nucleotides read TGTGCCAGCAGCTTAGTAGCGGACAGCTCTTACGAGCAGTACTTC. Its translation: CASSLVADSSYEQYF.